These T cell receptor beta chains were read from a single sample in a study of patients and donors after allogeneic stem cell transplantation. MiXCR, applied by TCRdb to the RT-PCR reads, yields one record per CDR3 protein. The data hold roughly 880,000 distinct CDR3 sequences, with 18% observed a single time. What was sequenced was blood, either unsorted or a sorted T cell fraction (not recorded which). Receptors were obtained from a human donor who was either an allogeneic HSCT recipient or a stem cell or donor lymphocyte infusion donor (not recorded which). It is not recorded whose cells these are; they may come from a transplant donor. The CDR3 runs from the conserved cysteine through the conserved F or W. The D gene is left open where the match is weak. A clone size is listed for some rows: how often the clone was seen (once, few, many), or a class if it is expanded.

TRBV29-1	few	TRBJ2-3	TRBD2	TGCAGCGCCCCACTAGCGGGATTCCGAGATACGCAGTATTTT	CSAPLAGFRDTQYF
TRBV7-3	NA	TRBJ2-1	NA	TGTGCCAGCAGACCTTCCACTAGCTCCTACAATGAGCAGTTCTTC	CASRPSTSSYNEQFF
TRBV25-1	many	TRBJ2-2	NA	TGCGCCAGCAGCGTGACGGGTTCGAACACCGGGGAGCTGTTTTTT	CASSVTGSNTGELFF
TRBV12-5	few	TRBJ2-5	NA	TGTGCTAGTGGTTCTGGACGGAGTCAGGTAGAGACCCAGTACTTC	CASGSGRSQVETQYF
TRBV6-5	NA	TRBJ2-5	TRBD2	TGTGCCAGCAGTTACCCCCTCCCGGGAGGCCAAGAGACCCAGTACTTC	CASSYPLPGGQETQYF
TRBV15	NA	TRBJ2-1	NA	TGTGCCACCAGCTTCCAGGGACCCTACAATGAGCAGTTCTTC	CATSFQGPYNEQFF
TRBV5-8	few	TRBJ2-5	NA	TGTGCCAGCAGCCAAGTGTACGGGCAGCGAATTAAAGAGACCCAGTACTTC	CASSQVYGQRIKETQYF
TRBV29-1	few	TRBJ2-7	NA	TGCAGCGTTGTAGGGAGCAGCCTTCGGGAGCAGTACTTC	CSVVGSSLREQYF
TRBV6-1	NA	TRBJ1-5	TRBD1	TGTGCCAGCACGCAACAGGGGAACAATCAGCCCCAGCATTTT	CASTQQGNNQPQHF
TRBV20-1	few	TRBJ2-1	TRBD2	TGCAGTGCTAGTAGCCGACTAGCTTCAGGGCACGAGCAGTTCTTC	CSASSRLASGHEQFF
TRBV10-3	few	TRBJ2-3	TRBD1	TGTGCCATCAGGAAGGGACAGGGGAGCACAGATACGCAGTATTTT	CAIRKGQGSTDTQYF
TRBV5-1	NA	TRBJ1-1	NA	TGCGCCAGCAGCTTGCAGTTCGGACAGAACACTGAAGCTTTCTTT	CASSLQFGQNTEAFF
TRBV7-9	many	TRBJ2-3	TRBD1	TGTGCCAGCAGCTTAATGGGACAGGGATCAGATACGCAGTATTTT	CASSLMGQGSDTQYF
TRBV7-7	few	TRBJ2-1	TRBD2	TGTGCCAGCAGCCGAAGCGGGGACTACAATGAGCAGTTCTTC	CASSRSGDYNEQFF
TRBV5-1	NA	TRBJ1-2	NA	TGCGCCAGCAGCTTAGACGAAGGGACGTCTGGCTACACCTTC	CASSLDEGTSGYTF
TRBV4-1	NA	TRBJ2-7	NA	TGCGCCAGCAGCCAATTTTTGGGGCCGATTTCATTC	CASSQFLGPISF
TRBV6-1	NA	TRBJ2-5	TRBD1	TGTGCCAGCAATGGACAGGGCACTCTGGAGACCCAGTACTTC	CASNGQGTLETQYF
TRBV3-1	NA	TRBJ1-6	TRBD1	TGTGCCAGCAGCCAAGACGTGGACAGGGATTATTCACCCCTCCACTTT	CASSQDVDRDYSPLHF
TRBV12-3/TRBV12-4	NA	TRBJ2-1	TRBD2	TGTGCCAGCAACCCTAGCGGGAGTACCCACGCGCCGTTCTTC	CASNPSGSTHAPFF
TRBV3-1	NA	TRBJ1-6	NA	TGTGCCAGCAGCCAAGTCGGGGGAGGGGGATCACCCCTCCACTTT	CASSQVGGGGSPLHF
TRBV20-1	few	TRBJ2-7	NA	TGCAGTGCTAGAGACCTGGACAACTTTACCTACGAGCAGTACTTC	CSARDLDNFTYEQYF
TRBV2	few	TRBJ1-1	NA	TGTGCCAGCAGTGTTCTAGGTACTGAAGCTTTCTTT	CASSVLGTEAFF
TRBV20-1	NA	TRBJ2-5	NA	TGCAGTGCTAGCCCTCTTGGGGGAGTAAAGGAGACCCAGTACTTC	CSASPLGGVKETQYF
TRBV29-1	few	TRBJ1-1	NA	TGCAGCGTTCTAATGAACACTGAAGCTTTCTTT	CSVLMNTEAFF
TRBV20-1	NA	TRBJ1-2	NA	TGCAGTGCTCCGCGGGACGGGGCTAACTATGGCTACACCTTC	CSAPRDGANYGYTF
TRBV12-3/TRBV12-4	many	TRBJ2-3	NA	TGTGCCAGCAGTTTTGGTTTTACGCAGTATTTT	CASSFGFTQYF
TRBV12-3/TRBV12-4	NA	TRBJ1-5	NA	TGTGCCAGCAGATCAGGAGGTAGCTCGGGGTTGAAGCCCCAGCATTTT	CASRSGGSSGLKPQHF
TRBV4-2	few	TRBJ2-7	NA	TGTGCCAGCAGCGAAGCTGGACACAACTACGAGCAGTACTTC	CASSEAGHNYEQYF
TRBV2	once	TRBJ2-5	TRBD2	TGTGCCACGGGGGGGACTAGCGGCCAAGAGACCCAGTACTTC	CATGGTSGQETQYF
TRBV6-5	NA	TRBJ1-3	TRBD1	TGTGCCAGCAGTTACTCGGGTCAGGGGGCGCGGGGAAACACCATATATTTT	CASSYSGQGARGNTIYF
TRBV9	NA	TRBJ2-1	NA	TGTGCCAGCAGCTTCGGGCCCGGGAATGAGCAGTTCTTC	CASSFGPGNEQFF
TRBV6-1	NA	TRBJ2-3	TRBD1	TGTGCCGTGCTATCTCGGGACAGGTCATCCACAGATACGCAGTATTTT	CAVLSRDRSSTDTQYF
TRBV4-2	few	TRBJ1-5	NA	TGTGCCAGCAGCCAAGGGACACCTAGCAATCAGCCCCAGCATTTT	CASSQGTPSNQPQHF
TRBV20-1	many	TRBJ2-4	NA	TGCAGTGCTAGAGTTATTGTGGCAGGGGAAATTCAGTACTTC	CSARVIVAGEIQYF
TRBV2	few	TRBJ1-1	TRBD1	TGTGCCAGCATAGACAGGGGAAACACTGAAGCTTTCTTT	CASIDRGNTEAFF
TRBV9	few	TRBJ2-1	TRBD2	TGTGCCAGCAGCGTAATTGGCTCGGATAGCGGGAGGTATGAGCAGTTCTTC	CASSVIGSDSGRYEQFF
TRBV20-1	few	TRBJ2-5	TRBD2	TGCAGTGCTAGAGCGGGGGGGCAAGAGACCCAGTACTTC	CSARAGGQETQYF
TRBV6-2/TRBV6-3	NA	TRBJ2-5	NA	TGTGCCAGCAGTAAACAGGGCCCCGGACGGACCCAGTACTTC	CASSKQGPGRTQYF
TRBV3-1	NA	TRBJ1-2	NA	TGTGCCAGCAGCCACCTCCTCACAGGGAATGGCTACACCTTC	CASSHLLTGNGYTF
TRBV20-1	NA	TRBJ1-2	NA	TGCAGTGCTAGCGACGGACAGCACCGCTCTAACTATGGCTACACCTTC	CSASDGQHRSNYGYTF
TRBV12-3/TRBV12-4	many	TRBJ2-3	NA	TGTGCCAGCAGTTTAAGGCAATCTAGCACAGATACGCAGTATTTT	CASSLRQSSTDTQYF
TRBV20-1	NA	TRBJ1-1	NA	TGCAGTGCTTCTAGGGGAGGGCCGAAGAAGGCTTTCTTT	CSASRGGPKKAFF
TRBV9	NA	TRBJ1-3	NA	TGTGCCAGCAGCGCACAGGGAAGGGCTGGAAACACCATATATTTT	CASSAQGRAGNTIYF
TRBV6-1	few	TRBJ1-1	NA	TGTGCCAGCAACGTACAGGAGAACACTGAAGCTTTCTTT	CASNVQENTEAFF
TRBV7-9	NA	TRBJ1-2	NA	TGTGCCAGCAGCTTCCAAAAACAGATAGATGGCTACACCTTC	CASSFQKQIDGYTF
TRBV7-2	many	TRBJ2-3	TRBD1	TGTGCCAGCAGCTGGAACAGGGGATCATCAGATACGCAGTATTTT	CASSWNRGSSDTQYF
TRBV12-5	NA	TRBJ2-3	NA	TGTGCTAGTGGTTTGGTAGGGTCCACAGATACGCAGTATTTT	CASGLVGSTDTQYF
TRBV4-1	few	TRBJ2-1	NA	TGCGCCAGCAGCCAAGATCCGGGCAGGGGTACAACCTACAATGAGCAGTTCTTC	CASSQDPGRGTTYNEQFF
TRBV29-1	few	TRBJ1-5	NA	TGCAGCGTGGGCGCGACAGATAATCAGCCCCAGCATTTT	CSVGATDNQPQHF
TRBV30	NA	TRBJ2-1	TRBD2	TGTGCCTGGAAACTAGCGGGAGAGTCCAATGAGCAGTTCTTC	CAWKLAGESNEQFF
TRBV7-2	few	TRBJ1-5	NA	TGTGCCAGCAGCTTACGGGGCTTCGGTCAGCCCCAGCATTTT	CASSLRGFGQPQHF
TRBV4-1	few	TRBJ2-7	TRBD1	TGCGCCAGCAGCATTTCCCCGGGACAGGGGCCCTACGAGCAGTACTTC	CASSISPGQGPYEQYF
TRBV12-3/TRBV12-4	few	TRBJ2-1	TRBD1	TGTGCCAGCAGTTCTGACAGGGGGGGCGTGCAGTTCTTC	CASSSDRGGVQFF
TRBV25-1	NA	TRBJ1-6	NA	TGTGCCAGCAGTCCCAAAAAACCTCCGGGACGGTATAATTCACCCCTCCACTTT	CASSPKKPPGRYNSPLHF